This TCR beta chain was identified in a study of regulatory T cells in long-lasting Graves disease. Arm-PCR of CDR3 regions with iRepertoire HTBI primers generated TCR beta libraries. TCRdb re-analysed the multiplex PCR reads in MiXCR, keeping a single row per CDR3 protein. The table records around 480,000 distinct CDR3 sequences, 15% to 20% of them present only once. Time point noted: newly diagnosed GD, antithyroid drugs for less than 3 months. PBMC RNA was the source of the TCR library. Roughly 9.2-milliliter peripheral blood samples went into EDTA tubes. Ten or more counts support this clonotype. This sample also appeared in a second study, on T cells in Graves' hyperthyroidism and ophthalmopathy.

The sample here was peripheral blood mononuclear cells (PBMCs), taken at new diagnosis, from a patient treated with antithyroid drugs. The TCR originated in a man aged 35-49 years with Graves disease.

The CDR3 loop reads CATAGLAGRGVADTQYF. DNA for the CDR3: TGTGCCACTGCGGGACTAGCGGGCCGAGGGGTGGCAGATACGCAGTATTTT. The chain has TRBV24-1 and TRBJ2-3; 12 nucleotides agree with TRBD2. CDR1 is KGHDR, CDR2 SFDVKD, per germline. The CDR3 runs to 17 residues. J lost 4 bases, V lost 10 bases, and 14 bases had no gene match.